The 16 T cell receptor beta chains below were found in one sample sequenced in a study of T cell repertoires in cytomegalovirus infection. TCRdb redid the calling of the reads with MiXCR, one entry per CDR3 protein. The sample records fewer than 1,000,000 distinct CDR3 sequences, 30% to 40% being singletons. These receptors have no known antigen. Here the sequenced sample was cultured CD8+ T cells from PBMCs, taken from culture after CMV antigen stimulation. The receptors were gathered from a human donor in good health (CMV status not recorded). Some clones in this sample may be carry-over from other donors' samples.

This clonotype was seen many times. The chain employs TRBV12-3 or TRBV12-4 and TRBJ1-1; 12 bases align to TRBD1. The CDR3 loop spans 13 amino acids. Germline trimming cut 5 bases from V and 10 bases from J; bases unmatched to any gene: 5. The CDR3 is CASSPGQGAVAFF. CDR3 nucleotide sequence: TGTGCCAGCAGTCCGGGACAGGGGGCCGTAGCTTTCTTT.

The chain combines TRBV19 with TRBJ2-3; 7 bases line up with TRBD1. The CDR3 runs to 18 residues. Germline CDR1 and CDR2: LNHDA and SQIVND (reference sequence). V lost 0 bases and J lost 2; bases outside the gene matches: 11. The CDR3 nucleotides read TGTGCCAGTAGTATAGACCCCGACAGGGCACCCAACACAGATACGCAGTATTTT. Encoded protein: CASSIDPDRAPNTDTQYF. The full variable domain, in which reference TRBV19 and TRBJ2-3 provide the parts outside the CDR3, is DGGITQSPKYLFRKEGQNVTLSCEQNLNHDAMYWYRQDPGQGLRLIYYSQIVNDFQKGDIAEGYSVSREKKESFPLTVTSAQKNPTAFYLCASSIDPDRAPNTDTQYFGPGTRLTVL.

This clonotype was observed at least ten times. The rearrangement uses TRBV6-5 and TRBJ2-1; D call uncertain. CDR1 and CDR2 from the germline V gene are MNHEY and SVGAGI. This CDR3 is 13 amino acids long. Between the trimmed V and J ends, which lost 2 bases and 5 bases, there was a span of 7 bases. CDR3 bases: TGTGCCAGCAGTTACAACCGGCACAATGAGCAGTTCTTC. Translating it yields CASSYNRHNEQFF.

V usage is TRBV5-6 and J usage is TRBJ2-5; a possible D gene is TRBD1 (6 bases). This CDR3 is 16 amino acids long. Germline CDR1 is SGHDT and CDR2 is YYEEEE. Between the trimmed V and J ends, which lost 2 bases and 2 bases, there was a span of 16 bases. The CDR3 DNA follows: TGTGCCAGCAGCTTTGGGGGTGGACAGCTACAAGAGACCCAGTACTTC. It encodes CASSFGGGQLQETQYF.

With respect to this clonotype: The junction shows a germline mismatch at one end, possibly a read error. V usage is TRBV14 and J usage is TRBJ2-1, with D uncertain. This CDR3 contains 12 residues. Germline V gives CDR1 SGHDN, CDR2 FVKESK. The CDR3 nucleotides are TGTGCCAGCAGCGGTAATCACAATGAGCAGTTCTTT. Protein: CASSGNHNEQFF.

This chain links TRBV6-1 with TRBJ2-5, with D perhaps matching TRBD1 (6 bases). The V end was cut by 8 bases, the J end by 1 base, with 20 bases between. The CDR3 contains 16 residues. Per germline, CDR1 MNHNS and CDR2 SASEGT. The CDR3, as DNA: TGTGCCAGCGGAACGAGGAAACAGGGCCCCCAAGAGACCCAGTACTTC. Translated, it gives CASGTRKQGPQETQYF.

This clonotype was seen only a few times. This chain connects TRBV28 to TRBJ2-7; no firm D call. V was cut by 6 bases and J by 2 bases, with 8 bases left in between. The CDR3 loop spans 12 amino acids. Germline values: CDR1 MDHEN, CDR2 SYDVKM. CDR3 DNA: TGTGCCAGCAGCCGTTTTACCTACGAGCAGTACGTC. Translating gives CASSRFTYEQYV.

The J gene is TRBJ2-7, the V gene TRBV6-5; TRBD1 agrees at 7 bases. Germline CDR1 MNHEY, CDR2 SVGAGI. CDR3 length equals 15 residues. Trimming at V came to 6 bases and at J to 3 bases, leaving 11 bases not matched to a gene. The chain's CDR3 is CASRLIGTERYEQYF. The CDR3 DNA sequence: TGTGCCAGCAGACTTATCGGGACAGAACGCTACGAGCAGTACTTC.

V gene TRBV9 combines with J gene TRBJ2-7, with 9 bases fitting TRBD2. The germline CDR1 and CDR2 sequences are SGDLS and YYNGEE. The CDR3 is made up of 15 amino acids. Germline trimming cut 0 bases from V and 3 bases from J; bases unmatched to any gene: 4. CDR3 loop: CASSVGDSGGYEQYF. The CDR3 DNA reads as TGTGCCAGCAGCGTAGGGGATAGCGGGGGCTACGAGCAGTACTTC.

Only a few counts were recorded for this clonotype. The J gene is TRBJ1-1, the V gene TRBV6-1; the D gene is possibly TRBD1 (6 bases). V lost 6 bases and J 5 bases, leaving 10 bases between the germline ends. The CDR3 totals 12 residues. Germline loops: CDR1 MNHNS, CDR2 SASEGT. CDR3 nucleotide sequence: TGTGCCAGCAGATTTACAGGGACTGAAGCTTTCTTT. Its translation is CASRFTGTEAFF.

This clonotype was recorded a few times. This chain connects TRBV28 to TRBJ2-1, with 11 nucleotides matching TRBD2. This CDR3 has 13 amino acids. Per germline, CDR1 MDHEN and CDR2 SYDVKM. The J segment lost 9 bases and the V segment lost 3 bases, leaving 1 base of the junction unmatched. CDR3 DNA: TGTGCCAGCAGTTTCCTAGCGGGGGGTGAGCAGTTCTTC. Translation gives CASSFLAGGEQFF.

This sequence joins TRBV7-9 and TRBJ2-1; weak D call: TRBD2 (5 bases). CDR1 and CDR2 (germline): SEHNR, FQNEAQ (reference sequence). This CDR3 comprises 16 residues. V shed 3 bases and J shed 2 bases, with 14 bases lying between them. CDR3 bases: TGTGCCAGCAGCTTGTCCCCCGGGGTCCCCTACAATGAGCAGTTCTTC. Translated: CASSLSPGVPYNEQFF. The complete variable domain, with remaining parts taken from reference TRBV7-9 and TRBJ2-1, reads DTGVSQNPRHKITKRGQNVTFRCDPISEHNRLYWYRQTLGQGPEFLTYFQNEAQLEKSRLLSDRFSAERPKGSFSTLEIQRTEQGDSAMYLCASSLSPGVPYNEQFFGPGTRLTVL.

J is TRBJ2-7 and V is TRBV27; 8 bases align to TRBD2. The CDR3 consists of 16 residues. CDR1 is MNHEY, CDR2 SMNVEV, per germline (reference sequence). The trim removed 8 bases at V and 2 bases at J, leaving 14 bases unmatched. In DNA form, the CDR3 reads TGTGCCAGCGGTGTTGGTAGGGCGGGGGGAGCCTACGAGCAGTACGTC. This gives the protein CASGVGRAGGAYEQYV.

The chain joins TRBV19 to TRBJ1-3; D remains unclear. CDR1 is LNHDA and CDR2 is SQIVND in the germline V gene (reference sequence). The CDR3 is 12 amino acids. Trimming removed 5 bases from V and 4 bases from J, with 6 bases in between. This CDR3 reads CASSPMGNTIYF. CDR3 sequence (DNA): TGTGCCAGTAGTCCTATGGGAAACACCATATATTTT.

The chain couples TRBV2 to TRBJ2-5, with 8 nucleotides matching TRBD1. Trimming took 8 bases from V and 5 from J; bases not matched to a gene: 19. CDR3 length: 17 residues. Germline V lookup: CDR1 SNHLY, CDR2 FYNNEI. Here the CDR3 DNA reads TGTGCCAGCGTAGAGGGACAGGCCCGCCCGCTTCGGGAGACCCAGTACTTC. This encodes CASVEGQARPLRETQYF.

In its sample, this clonotype was seen a few times. The rearrangement links TRBV10-3 to TRBJ1-2, with 10 bases identical to TRBD1. The V and J ends lost 4 bases and 3 bases, in that order; junction bases with no gene match: 2. The germline gives CDR1 ENHRY, CDR2 SYGVKD. The length of the CDR3 is 14 residues. CDR3 bases: TGTGCCATCAGTGGACAGGGGGCGGACTATGGCTACACCTTC. Translated: CAISGQGADYGYTF.